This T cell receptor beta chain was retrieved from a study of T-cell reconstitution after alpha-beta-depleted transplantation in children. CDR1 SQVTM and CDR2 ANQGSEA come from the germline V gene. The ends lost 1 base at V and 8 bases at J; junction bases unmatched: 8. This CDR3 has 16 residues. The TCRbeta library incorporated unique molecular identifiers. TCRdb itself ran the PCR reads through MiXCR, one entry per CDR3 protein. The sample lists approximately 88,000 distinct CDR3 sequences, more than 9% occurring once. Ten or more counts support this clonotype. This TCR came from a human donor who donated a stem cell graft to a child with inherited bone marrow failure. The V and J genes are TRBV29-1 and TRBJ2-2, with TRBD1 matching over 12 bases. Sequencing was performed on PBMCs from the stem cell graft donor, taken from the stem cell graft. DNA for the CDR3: TGCAGCGTTGAAGGGGACAGGGGGCGCGGGTTAGGGGAGCTGTTTTTT. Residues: CSVEGDRGRGLGELFF.